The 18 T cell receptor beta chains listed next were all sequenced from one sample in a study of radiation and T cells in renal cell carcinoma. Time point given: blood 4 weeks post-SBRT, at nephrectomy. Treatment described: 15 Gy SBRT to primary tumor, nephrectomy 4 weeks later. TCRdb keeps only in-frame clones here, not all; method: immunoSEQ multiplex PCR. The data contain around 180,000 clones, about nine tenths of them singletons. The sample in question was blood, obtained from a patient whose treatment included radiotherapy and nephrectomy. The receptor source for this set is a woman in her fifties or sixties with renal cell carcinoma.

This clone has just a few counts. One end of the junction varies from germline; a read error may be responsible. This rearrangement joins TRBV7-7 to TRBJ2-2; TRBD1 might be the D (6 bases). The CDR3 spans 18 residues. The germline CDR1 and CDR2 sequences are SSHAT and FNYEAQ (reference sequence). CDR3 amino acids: CASSPSIYRDKNTGELFF. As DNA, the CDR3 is TGTGCTAGCAGCCCTTCAATTTACCGGGACAAGAACACCGGGGAGCTGTTTTTT.

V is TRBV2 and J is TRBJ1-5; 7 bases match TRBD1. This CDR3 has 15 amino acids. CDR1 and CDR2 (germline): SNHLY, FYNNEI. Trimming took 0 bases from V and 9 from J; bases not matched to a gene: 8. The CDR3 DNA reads TGTGCCAGCAGTGAAGCGCGGGCAGGGGGAGGGCCCCAGCATTTT. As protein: CASSEARAGGGPQHF. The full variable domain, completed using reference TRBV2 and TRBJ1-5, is EPEVTQTPSHQVTQMGQEVILRCVPISNHLYFYWYRQILGQKVEFLVSFYNNEISEKSEIFDDQFSVERPDGSNFTLKIRSTKLEDSAMYFCASSEARAGGGPQHFGDGTRLSIL.

CDR3 DNA: TGTGCCAGCAGCACCCGTTTCTTTTTAAGATCAAAACTGTTTTTT. Encoded protein: CASSTRFFLRSKLFF. This sequence joins TRBV7-9 and TRBJ1-4; no reliable D call. Germline CDR1 is SEHNR and CDR2 is FQNEAQ (reference sequence). The germline V and J ends were trimmed by 5 bases and 10 bases, with 20 bases remaining between them. The CDR3 sequence is 15 residues long.

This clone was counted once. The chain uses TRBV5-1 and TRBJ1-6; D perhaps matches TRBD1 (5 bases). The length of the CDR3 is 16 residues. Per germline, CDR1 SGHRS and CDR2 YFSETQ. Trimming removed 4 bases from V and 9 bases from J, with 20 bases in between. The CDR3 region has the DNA TGCGCCAGCAGCACAGGCGGGTGGGGTGATCGTTCACCCCTCCACTTT. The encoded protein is CASSTGGWGDRSPLHF. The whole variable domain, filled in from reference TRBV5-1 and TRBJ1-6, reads KAGVTQTPRYLIKTRGQQVTLSCSPISGHRSVSWYQQTPGQGLQFLFEYFSETQRNKGNFPGRFSGRQFSNSRSEMNVSTLELGDSALYLCASSTGGWGDRSPLHFGNGTRLTVT.

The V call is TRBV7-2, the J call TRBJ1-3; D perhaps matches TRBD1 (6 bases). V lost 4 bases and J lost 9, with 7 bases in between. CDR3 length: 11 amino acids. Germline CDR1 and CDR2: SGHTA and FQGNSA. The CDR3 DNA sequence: TGTGCCAGCAGCTACAGGGCCACCATATATTTT. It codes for CASSYRATIYF. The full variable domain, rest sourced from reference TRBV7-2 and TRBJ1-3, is GAGVSQSPSNKVTEKGKDVELRCDPISGHTALYWYRQSLGQGLEFLIYFQGNSAPDKSGLPSDRFSAERTGGSVSTLTIQRTQQEDSAVYLCASSYRATIYFGEGSWLTVV.

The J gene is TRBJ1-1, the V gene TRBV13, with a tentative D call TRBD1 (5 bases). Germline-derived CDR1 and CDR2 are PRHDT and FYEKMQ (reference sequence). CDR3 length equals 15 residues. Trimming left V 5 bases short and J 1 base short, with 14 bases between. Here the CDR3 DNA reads TGTGCCAGCAGCGCGGTGGGGGGAAGGAACACTGAAGCTTTCTTT. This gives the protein CASSAVGGRNTEAFF. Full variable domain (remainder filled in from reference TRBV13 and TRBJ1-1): AAGVIQSPRHLIKEKRETATLKCYPIPRHDTVYWYQQGPGQDPQFLISFYEKMQSDKGSIPDRFSAQQFSDYHSELNMSSLELGDSALYFCASSAVGGRNTEAFFGQGTRLTVV.

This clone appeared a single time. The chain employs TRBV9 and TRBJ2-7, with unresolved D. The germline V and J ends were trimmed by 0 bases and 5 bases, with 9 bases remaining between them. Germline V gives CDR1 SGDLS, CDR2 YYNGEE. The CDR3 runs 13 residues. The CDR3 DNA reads TGTGCCAGCAGCGTAGAAGGGTACGACGAGCAGTACTTC. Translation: CASSVEGYDEQYF.

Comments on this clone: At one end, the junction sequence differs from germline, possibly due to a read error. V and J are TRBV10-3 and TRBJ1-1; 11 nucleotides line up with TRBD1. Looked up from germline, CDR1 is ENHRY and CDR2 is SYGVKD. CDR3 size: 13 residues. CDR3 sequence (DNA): TGTGCCATCAGTGAGGGACAGGGGGCTGAGGCTTTCTTT. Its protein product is CAISEGQGAEAFF.

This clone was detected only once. The CDR3: CASSSTRDPHYEQYF. The CDR3 DNA reads TGTGCCAGTAGTTCAACCCGGGACCCCCACTACGAGCAGTACTTC. J is TRBJ2-7 and V is TRBV19, with D perhaps matching TRBD1 or TRBD2 (5 bases each). The CDR3 is made up of 15 amino acids. Germline values: CDR1 LNHDA, CDR2 SQIVND (reference sequence). The ends were cut back, 5 bases at V and 3 bases at J, with 17 bases in the middle.

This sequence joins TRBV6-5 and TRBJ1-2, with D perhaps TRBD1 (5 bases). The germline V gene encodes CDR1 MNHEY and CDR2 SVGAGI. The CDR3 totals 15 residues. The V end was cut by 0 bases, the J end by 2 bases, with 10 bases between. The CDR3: CASSYSGAGNYGYTF. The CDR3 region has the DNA TGTGCCAGCAGTTACTCCGGGGCGGGGAACTATGGCTACACCTTC.

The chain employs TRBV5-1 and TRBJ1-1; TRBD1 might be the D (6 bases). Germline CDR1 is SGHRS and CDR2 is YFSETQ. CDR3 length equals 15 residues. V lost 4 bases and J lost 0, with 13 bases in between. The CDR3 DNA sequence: TGCGCCAGCAGCGACCACGGACAGATGAACACTGAAGCTTTCTTT. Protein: CASSDHGQMNTEAFF.

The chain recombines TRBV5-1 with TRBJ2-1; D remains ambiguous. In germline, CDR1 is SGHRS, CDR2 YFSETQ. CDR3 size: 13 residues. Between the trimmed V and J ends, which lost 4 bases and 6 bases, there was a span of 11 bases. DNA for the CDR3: TGCGCCAGCAGCCTTGTTGTCGGCAATGAGCAGTTCTTC. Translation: CASSLVVGNEQFF.

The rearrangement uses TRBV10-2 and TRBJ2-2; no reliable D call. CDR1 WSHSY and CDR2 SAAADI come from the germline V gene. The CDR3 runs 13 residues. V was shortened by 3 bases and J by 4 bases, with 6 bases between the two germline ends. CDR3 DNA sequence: TGCGCCAGCAGTGAAGCCGGCACCGGGGAGCTGTTTTTT. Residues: CASSEAGTGELFF.

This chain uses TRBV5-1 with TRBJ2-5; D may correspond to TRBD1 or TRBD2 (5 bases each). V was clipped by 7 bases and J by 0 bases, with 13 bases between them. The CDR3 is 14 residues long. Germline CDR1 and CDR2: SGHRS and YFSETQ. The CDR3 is CASRPRDHQETQYF. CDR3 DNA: TGCGCCAGCCGCCCCCGGGACCACCAAGAGACCCAGTACTTC.

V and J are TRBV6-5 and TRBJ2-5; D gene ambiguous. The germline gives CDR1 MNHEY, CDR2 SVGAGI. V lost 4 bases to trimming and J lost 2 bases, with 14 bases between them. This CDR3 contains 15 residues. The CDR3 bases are TGTGCCAGCAGTTCCCGGACCGGCGGACAAGAGACCCAGTACTTC. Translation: CASSSRTGGQETQYF.

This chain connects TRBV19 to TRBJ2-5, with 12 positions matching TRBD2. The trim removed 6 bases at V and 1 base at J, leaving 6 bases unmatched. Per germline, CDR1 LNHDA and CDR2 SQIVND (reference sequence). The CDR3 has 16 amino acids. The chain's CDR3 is CASRKGLAGFQETQYF. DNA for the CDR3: TGTGCCAGTAGAAAAGGACTAGCGGGGTTCCAAGAGACCCAGTACTTC.

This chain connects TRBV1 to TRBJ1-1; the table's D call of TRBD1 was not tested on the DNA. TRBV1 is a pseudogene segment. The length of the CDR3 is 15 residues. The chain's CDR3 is CTSSQEIGHRTEAFF. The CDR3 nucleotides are TGCACCAGCAGCCAAGAGATAGGACATCGCACTGAAGCTTTCTTT.

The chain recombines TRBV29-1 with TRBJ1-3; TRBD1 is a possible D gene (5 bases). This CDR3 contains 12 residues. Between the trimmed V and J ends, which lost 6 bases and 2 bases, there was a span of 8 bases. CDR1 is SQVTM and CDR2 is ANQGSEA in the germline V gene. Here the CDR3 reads CSVRGPGNTIYF. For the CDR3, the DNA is TGCAGCGTGAGGGGACCTGGAAACACCATATATTTT.